These 29 T cell receptor beta chains were all obtained from the same sample, sequenced in a study of T cell changes during pregnancy in multiple sclerosis. Repertoires were generated with immunoSEQ multiplex PCR, while TCRdb's copy carries only in-frame clones and drops some. The repertoire has tens of thousands of clones, around 92% of them found once; the top ten carry around 2.8%. The sample consisted of peripheral blood, taken in the second trimester of pregnancy. These receptors were collected from a female donor in good health, enrolled as a control in a pregnancy study.

This sequence joins TRBV11-2 and TRBJ1-5; 7 nucleotides line up with TRBD1. Losses at the gene ends were 0 bases for V and 8 bases for J; bases not matched to a gene: 1. CDR3 length: 13 amino acids. Germline values: CDR1 SGHAT, CDR2 FQNNGV. CDR3 in amino acids: CASSLDDREPQHF. CDR3 DNA: TGTGCCAGCAGCTTAGACGACAGGGAGCCCCAGCATTTT.

The rearrangement links TRBV15 to TRBJ2-3, with 7 nucleotides matching TRBD2. The CDR3 totals 17 residues. CDR1 is LNHNV, CDR2 YYDKDF, per germline (reference sequence). V lost 3 bases, J lost 1 base, and 10 bases stayed unmatched. This CDR3 reads CATSRKLAGSGTDTQYF. CDR3 coding DNA: TGTGCCACCAGCAGGAAGTTAGCGGGCTCTGGCACAGATACGCAGTATTTT.

The DNA for the CDR3 is TGTGCCAGCAGCTTAGGATCGACAGGGGGGGAGACCCAGTACTTC. Its translation is CASSLGSTGGETQYF. The V and J genes are TRBV11-2 and TRBJ2-5; TRBD1 agrees at 9 bases. Germline CDR1 is SGHAT and CDR2 is FQNNGV. This CDR3 contains 15 residues. J gave up 5 bases and V 1 base, and 5 bases lay outside the gene matches.

The V gene is TRBV7-2, the J gene TRBJ2-5, with D possibly being TRBD1 (5 bases). Trimming shortened V by 2 bases and J by 5 bases, and 6 bases separated the two germline ends. The CDR3 covers 12 residues. Germline V CDR1 and CDR2: SGHTA, FQGNSA. CDR3 loop: CASSLSGETQYF. The CDR3 coding sequence is TGTGCCAGCAGCTTATCAGGGGAGACCCAGTACTTC.

This clone was seen only once. V and J are TRBV6-6 and TRBJ2-6, with a possible D match to TRBD2 (6 bases). This CDR3 contains 14 residues. Between the trimmed V and J ends, which lost 2 bases and 5 bases, there was a span of 7 bases. CDR1 and CDR2 (germline): MNHNY, SVGAGI (reference sequence). The CDR3: CASSYGDWANVLTF. Here the CDR3 DNA reads TGTGCCAGCAGTTACGGGGACTGGGCCAACGTCCTGACTTTC.

The chain carries TRBV27 and TRBJ2-1, with TRBD2 as a possible D gene (6 bases). Germline V gene data show CDR1 as MNHEY and CDR2 as SMNVEV (reference sequence). CDR3 length equals 16 residues. V was cut by 4 bases and J by 9 bases, with 22 bases left in between. For the CDR3, the DNA is TGTGCCAGCAGTTATACCAAGCGGGTGGGGTTGAGTGAGCAGTTCTTC. This gives the protein CASSYTKRVGLSEQFF.

The chain recombines TRBV19 with TRBJ1-1; weak D call: TRBD1 (5 bases). V lost 1 base and J lost 5, with 8 bases in between. This CDR3 spans 13 amino acids. The germline CDR1 and CDR2 sequences are LNHDA and SQIVND (reference sequence). CDR3 loop: CASSIVQGTEAFF. The CDR3 bases are TGTGCCAGTAGTATAGTGCAGGGAACTGAAGCTTTCTTT.

The gene calls are TRBV4-2 and TRBJ2-1, with TRBD2 matching 10 bases. There are 17 residues in the CDR3. Unmatched junction bases numbered 13, after V lost 4 bases and J lost 7 bases. CDR1 and CDR2 from the germline V gene are LGHNA and YNFKEQ. CDR3 sequence (DNA): TGTGCCAGCAGCCCCACTTTGACTAGCGGGCAACTTAATGAGCAGTTCTTC. Translating gives CASSPTLTSGQLNEQFF.

This clone has a handful of counts. The chain uses TRBV2 and TRBJ2-7, with TRBD2 identical over 8 bases. V shed 4 bases, J shed 2 bases, and the junction held 7 bases outside the gene matches. CDR3 length: 15 amino acids. CDR1 and CDR2 (germline): SNHLY, FYNNEI. In nucleotides, the CDR3 is TGTGCCAGCAGTGTTCTCCGGGAGGGCCCCTACGAGCAGTACTTC. Residues: CASSVLREGPYEQYF. Supplemented by reference TRBV2 and TRBJ2-7, the full variable domain reads EPEVTQTPSHQVTQMGQEVILRCVPISNHLYFYWYRQILGQKVEFLVSFYNNEISEKSEIFDDQFSVERPDGSNFTLKIRSTKLEDSAMYFCASSVLREGPYEQYFGPGTRLTVT.

The J gene is TRBJ2-5, the V gene TRBV7-2, with 10 bases fitting TRBD2. CDR3 length: 14 residues. V trimming: 5 bases; J trimming: 4 bases; junction bases outside the gene matches: 4. Looked up from germline, CDR1 is SGHTA and CDR2 is FQGNSA. The CDR3 region has the DNA TGTGCCAGCAGCGTTTCTAGCGGGAGAGAGACCCAGTACTTC. Translated: CASSVSSGRETQYF.

This chain uses TRBV28 with TRBJ2-7; TRBD1 matches at 7 bases. The junction had 8 bases not matched to a gene; V was cut back by 6 bases and J by 6 bases. Germline CDR1 reads MDHEN; CDR2 reads SYDVKM. The CDR3 runs 13 residues. The CDR3, as DNA: TGTGCCAGCAGCAGGGGGTCGTTATCCGAGCAGTACTTC. Translating gives CASSRGSLSEQYF.

The chain has TRBV18 and TRBJ1-5; possibly TRBD1 for D (5 bases). The CDR3 covers 14 residues. CDR1 is KGHSH, CDR2 LQKENI, per germline. With 4 bases removed from V and 4 bases from J, the gap between germline ends came to 11 bases. The CDR3 is CASSLGRGNQPQHF. As DNA, the CDR3 is TGTGCCAGCTCACTCGGGCGGGGGAATCAGCCCCAGCATTTT.

The chain recombines TRBV12-5 with TRBJ2-7, with D possibly being TRBD1 (6 bases). V lost 1 base and J 6 bases, leaving 13 bases between the germline ends. Germline values: CDR1 LGHNT, CDR2 FRNRAP. The CDR3 covers 14 residues. This CDR3 reads CASGLDRVSSEQYF. The CDR3 bases are TGTGCTAGTGGTTTGGACAGGGTGTCATCCGAGCAGTACTTC.

The chain recombines TRBV29-1 with TRBJ1-1, with no clear D. This CDR3 is built from 13 residues. Germline CDR1 is SQVTM and CDR2 is ANQGSEA. Trimming removed 7 bases from V and 3 bases from J, with 15 bases in between. As DNA, the CDR3 is TGCAGCGGCCACCCTTTTCGGGACACTGAAGCTTTCTTT. Translation: CSGHPFRDTEAFF.

This sequence joins TRBV19 and TRBJ2-2; no firm D call. Germline CDR1 reads LNHDA; CDR2 reads SQIVND (reference sequence). With 3 bases removed from V and 2 bases from J, the gap between germline ends came to 13 bases. The CDR3 sequence is 16 residues long. CDR3 bases: TGTGCCAGTAGTATGGAGCGTGGATCCAACACCGGGGAGCTGTTTTTT. Translating gives CASSMERGSNTGELFF.

This clone was seen once. This chain connects TRBV5-1 to TRBJ2-2; D is unclear. The CDR3 spans 14 residues. Trimming removed 0 bases at V and 1 base at J, with 4 bases between. Germline CDR1 and CDR2: SGHRS and YFSETQ. CDR3 in amino acids: CASSLERNTGELFF. The CDR3 region has the DNA TGCGCCAGCAGCTTGGAGCGGAACACCGGGGAGCTGTTTTTT. Full variable domain (remainder filled in from reference TRBV5-1 and TRBJ2-2): KAGVTQTPRYLIKTRGQQVTLSCSPISGHRSVSWYQQTPGQGLQFLFEYFSETQRNKGNFPGRFSGRQFSNSRSEMNVSTLELGDSALYLCASSLERNTGELFFGEGSRLTVL.

The chain links TRBV7-6 to TRBJ1-5, with D perhaps TRBD1 (5 bases). The CDR3 totals 14 residues. V lost 2 bases, J lost 5 bases, and 10 bases lay in between. CDR1 and CDR2 from the germline V gene are SGHVS and FNYEAQ. Here the CDR3 DNA reads TGTGCCAGCAGCTTATGGGGCCGGGATCAGCCCCAGCATTTT. This sequence encodes CASSLWGRDQPQHF.

This clone was seen just once. The chain employs TRBV6-1 and TRBJ2-2; 12 positions match TRBD2. Germline lookup yields CDR1 MNHNS and CDR2 SASEGT. Losses at the gene ends were 4 bases for V and 3 bases for J; bases not matched to a gene: 6. The CDR3 extends over 17 amino acids. CDR3: CASSGTSGTAYTGELFF. The CDR3 DNA follows: TGTGCCAGCAGTGGGACTAGCGGGACCGCATACACCGGGGAGCTGTTTTTT.

This rearrangement joins TRBV6-1 to TRBJ2-1, with 13 bases identical to TRBD2. The junction had 8 bases not matched to a gene; V was cut back by 0 bases and J by 6 bases. The CDR3 covers 18 residues. Per germline, CDR1 MNHNS and CDR2 SASEGT. This CDR3 is CASSEASLAGGIPNEQFF. The CDR3 DNA reads as TGTGCCAGCAGTGAAGCTTCACTAGCGGGGGGGATCCCCAATGAGCAGTTCTTC.

This chain connects TRBV27 to TRBJ1-2; perhaps TRBD1 as D (5 bases). V lost 6 bases and J lost 8, with 19 bases in between. CDR1 is MNHEY, CDR2 SMNVEV, per germline (reference sequence). The CDR3 sequence is 14 residues long. The CDR3 DNA is TGTGCCAGCAGGCTCCAGGGTGGTAACGGCGGCTACACCTTC. It encodes CASRLQGGNGGYTF.

V gene TRBV28 combines with J gene TRBJ2-1; D unclear. Trimming pared 8 bases from V and 4 bases from J, leaving 6 bases between. The germline V gene encodes CDR1 MDHEN and CDR2 SYDVKM. The CDR3 length is 11 residues. DNA for the CDR3: TGTGCCAGCTTACAGTACAATGAGCAGTTCTTC. Translation: CASLQYNEQFF.

V and J are TRBV28 and TRBJ2-5, with 10 bases aligning to TRBD1. The V segment lost 5 bases and the J segment 2 bases; nucleotides outside the gene matches: 5. The CDR3 is 15 amino acids. From germline, CDR1 is MDHEN and CDR2 SYDVKM. As DNA, the CDR3 is TGTGCCAGCAGTGACTCGGGACAGGGGCAAGAGACCCAGTACTTC. Translation: CASSDSGQGQETQYF.

The chain joins TRBV15 to TRBJ1-4; D is unclear. The CDR3 runs to 15 residues. CDR1 and CDR2 from the germline V gene are LNHNV and YYDKDF (reference sequence). With 0 bases removed from V and 3 bases from J, the gap between germline ends came to 8 bases. Written as DNA, the CDR3 is TGTGCCACCAGCAGAGATGGACTAGCTAATGAAAAACTGTTTTTT. Translation: CATSRDGLANEKLFF.

CDR3 sequence reads: CASSLIALAGGMDTQYF. For the CDR3, the DNA is TGTGCCAGCAGTTTAATTGCCCTAGCGGGAGGTATGGATACGCAGTATTTT. The chain couples TRBV27 to TRBJ2-3, with 11 bases that match TRBD2. The CDR3 covers 17 residues. The germline gives CDR1 MNHEY, CDR2 SMNVEV (reference sequence). V gave up 2 bases and J gave up 6 bases; unmatched junction bases: 10.

This chain joins TRBV4-3 and TRBJ1-2, with a possible D match to TRBD1 (5 bases). V gave up 1 base and J gave up 2 bases, with 17 bases separating them. Germline CDR1 and CDR2: LGHNA and YSLEER. This CDR3 has 17 amino acids. The DNA of the CDR3 is TGCGCCAGCAGCCAAGTGACGAGTTTCAGGGAAAACTATGGCTACACCTTC. Translating gives CASSQVTSFRENYGYTF.

The genes are TRBV4-3 and TRBJ2-1, with D possibly TRBD1 on 6 matching bases. This CDR3 spans 13 amino acids. V gave up 4 bases and J gave up 8 bases, with 12 bases separating them. Germline CDR1 and CDR2: LGHNA and YSLEER. The CDR3 loop reads CASSRYRVYEQFF. In DNA, the CDR3 is TGCGCCAGCAGCCGTTACAGGGTCTATGAGCAGTTCTTC.

The chain couples TRBV7-2 to TRBJ1-3, with D uncertain. The CDR3 extends over 15 amino acids. Germline CDR1 reads SGHTA; CDR2 reads FQGNSA. V dropped 0 bases and J dropped 0 bases, with 6 bases sitting between them. The DNA for the CDR3 is TGTGCCAGCAGCTTAGCAGCGCTCTCTGGAAACACCATATATTTT. It codes for CASSLAALSGNTIYF. Full variable domain (outside the CDR3, taken from reference TRBV7-2 and TRBJ1-3): GAGVSQSPSNKVTEKGKDVELRCDPISGHTALYWYRQSLGQGLEFLIYFQGNSAPDKSGLPSDRFSAERTGGSVSTLTIQRTQQEDSAVYLCASSLAALSGNTIYFGEGSWLTVV.

Here the CDR3 reads CASSIYNQPQHF. Here the CDR3 DNA reads TGTGCCAGTAGTATTTACAATCAGCCCCAGCATTTT. The chain combines TRBV19 with TRBJ1-5; D remains unclear. From germline, CDR1 is LNHDA and CDR2 SQIVND (reference sequence). This CDR3 is built from 12 residues. V was cut by 3 bases and J by 3 bases, with 3 bases left in between.

The genes are TRBV7-9 and TRBJ1-2; no clear D gene. CDR1 is SEHNR, CDR2 FQNEAQ, per germline (reference sequence). CDR3 length: 14 residues. V lost 6 bases and J 5 bases, leaving 16 bases between the germline ends. The CDR3 nucleotides are TGTGCCAGCAGTCAACCCGGGTCGATGTATGGCTACACCTTC. Protein sequence: CASSQPGSMYGYTF.